This T cell receptor beta chain was observed in a study of metastatic and nonmetastatic thyroid tumors. Overall study findings and caveats: It was reportedly found that TCR beta diversity was significantly higher in malignant thyroid tumors than in benign nodules, a difference seen in both blood and tumor samples.

The table lists this clone with many counts. Antigen: not known. There were no patients who had received any treatment before thyroid surgery. Study processing details: A papillary thyroid cancer distant-metastasis classifier was built from CDR3 differences across clinicopathological groups. TCRdb re-called clones from the PCR reads using MiXCR. In this record, the V and J calls reflect TCRdb's handling and not the investigators' own analysis. In the table there are fewer than 100,000 clones, about 15% of which are singletons. Germline V gene sequence: CDR1 SGHRS, CDR2 YFSETQ. This CDR3 is built from 13 residues. The V end lost 0 bases, the J end lost 4 bases, and 2 bases lay between the germline ends.

Sequenced material: blood. The rearrangement joins TRBV5-1 to TRBJ1-6; D unclear. The receptor comes from a female donor with papillary thyroid cancer or a benign thyroid nodule (not recorded which). Some clones in this sample may be carry-over from other donors' samples. CDR3 bases: TGCGCCAGCAGCTTGGGTTATAATTCACCCCTCCACTTT. This gives the protein CASSLGYNSPLHF.